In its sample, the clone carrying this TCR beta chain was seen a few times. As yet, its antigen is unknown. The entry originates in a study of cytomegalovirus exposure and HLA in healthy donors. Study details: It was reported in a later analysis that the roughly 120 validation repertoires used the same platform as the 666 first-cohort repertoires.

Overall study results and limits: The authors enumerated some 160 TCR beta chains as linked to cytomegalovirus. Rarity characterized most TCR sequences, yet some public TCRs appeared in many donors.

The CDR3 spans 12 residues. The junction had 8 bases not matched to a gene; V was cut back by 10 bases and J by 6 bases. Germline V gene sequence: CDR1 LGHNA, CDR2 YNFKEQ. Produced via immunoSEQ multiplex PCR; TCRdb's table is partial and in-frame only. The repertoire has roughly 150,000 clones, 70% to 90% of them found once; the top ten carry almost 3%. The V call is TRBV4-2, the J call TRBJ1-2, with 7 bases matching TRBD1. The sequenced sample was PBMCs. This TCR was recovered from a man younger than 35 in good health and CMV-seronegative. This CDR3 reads CATNRGSDGYTF. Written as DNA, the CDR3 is TGTGCCACCAACAGGGGCAGCGATGGCTACACCTTC.